The subject of this entry is one TCR beta chain. Antigen specificity is unknown. TCRdb's table, derived via immunoSEQ multiplex PCR, lists solely in-frame clones and lacks some. The repertoire holds approximately 89,000 clones, with around 84% as singletons. Losses at the gene ends were 4 bases for V and 0 bases for J; bases not matched to a gene: 13. This CDR3 has 18 residues. The sample is drawn from a study of T cell responses to AZD1222 COVID-19 vaccine. Whole-study results and caveats: The study sampled repertoires only after the peak T cell response. The reported proportion of spike-specific TCRs targeting unmutated variant regions was nearly half. Possibly, clonal diversity was underestimated; donors were largely white British and included more females. Across the whole spike, CD4 TCRs peaked at regions 160-218 and 743-854.

The sequence derives from an adult who received the AZD1222 COVID-19 vaccine. Sequenced here: peripheral blood, sampled 28 days after the second AZD1222 dose. The chain uses TRBV23-1 and TRBJ2-5, with 8 positions matching TRBD1. TRBV23-1 is labeled an ORF, and its function is uncertain. CDR3 sequence reads: CASSPRDGQGKYQETQYF. The CDR3, as DNA: TGCGCCAGCAGTCCCCGTGACGGACAGGGAAAGTACCAAGAGACCCAGTACTTC.